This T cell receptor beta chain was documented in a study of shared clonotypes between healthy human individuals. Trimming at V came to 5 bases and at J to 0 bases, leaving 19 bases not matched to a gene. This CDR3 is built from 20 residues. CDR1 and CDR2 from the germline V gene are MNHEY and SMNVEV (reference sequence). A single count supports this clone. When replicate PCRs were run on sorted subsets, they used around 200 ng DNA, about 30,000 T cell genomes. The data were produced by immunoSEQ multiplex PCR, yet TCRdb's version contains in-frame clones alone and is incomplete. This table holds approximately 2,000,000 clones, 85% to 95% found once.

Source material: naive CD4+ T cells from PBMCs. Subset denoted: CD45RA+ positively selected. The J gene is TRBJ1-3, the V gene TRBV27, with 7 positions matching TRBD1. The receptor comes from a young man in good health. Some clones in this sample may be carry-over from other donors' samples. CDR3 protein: CASSEPGNPGQPFSGNTIYF. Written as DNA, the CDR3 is TGTGCCAGCAGTGAGCCCGGAAACCCGGGACAGCCTTTCTCTGGAAACACCATATATTTT.